This TCR beta chain was profiled in a study of Graves' ophthalmopathy and Graves' hyperthyroidism. In the case of this clonotype: Its antigen remains unidentified.

Study conclusions and caveats: Most expanded clonotypes in thyroid above 0.001 frequency also showed up in blood.

Transcripts of RNA were the source for amplifying TCR beta CDR3 regions. Second-round multiplex PCR came after first-round RT-PCR with HTBI primers. TCRdb reprocessed the multiplex PCR reads with MiXCR, giving one entry per CDR3 protein. Here the sample spans around 1.1 million distinct CDR3 sequences, less than 45% being singletons. The CDR3 totals 16 residues. The ends lost 5 bases at V and 2 bases at J; junction bases unmatched: 9. Patients in the hyperthyroidism group, adults aged 18 to 65, were newly diagnosed, under 2 months' duration. Other autoimmune diseases, uncontrolled infections, pregnancy or lactation ruled patients out of participation. Clinicians made diagnoses from clinical symptoms, serum thyroxine, TRAb, thyroid ultrasound and orbital computed tomography.

The sample taken for sequencing was peripheral blood or thyroid tissue (not recorded which). The clonotype was recovered from an adult man with Graves' hyperthyroidism. V usage is TRBV12-3 or TRBV12-4 and J usage is TRBJ1-2; 9 bases fit TRBD1. The CDR3 region has the DNA TGTGCCAGCAGTCGAGCGGGGACAGGGACAAACTATGGCTACACCTTC. It translates to CASSRAGTGTNYGYTF.